The rows below give T cell receptor beta chains drawn from one sample of a study of blood T cell repertoires in COVID-19. Sequenced by immunoSEQ multiplex PCR; TCRdb stores in-frame clones only, minus some. This table has under 200,000 clones, around 87% appearing once. Sequencing was done on a sample of peripheral blood. Source of these receptors: a woman aged 80 or over in a cohort sampled during active or convalescent COVID-19. The CDR3 runs from the conserved cysteine through the conserved F or W. A D gene is named only where the DNA matches it firmly. Clone sizes are given selectively: once, few, many, or a class where the clone is expanded.

j_call	d_call	clone_size	v_call	cdr3_nt	cdr3_aa
TRBJ1-2	TRBD1	NA	TRBV19	TGTGCCAGTGAAGACAGGGATCACTATGGCTACACCTTC	CASEDRDHYGYTF
TRBJ1-5	NA	NA	TRBV6-5	TGTGCCAGCAGTTACTCAGGGGAAGGGGGACAGCCCCAGCATTTT	CASSYSGEGGQPQHF
TRBJ2-1	NA	NA	TRBV27	TGTGCCAGCAGTCTAAGGACTGACTATGAGCAGTTCTTC	CASSLRTDYEQFF
TRBJ1-5	NA	NA	TRBV18	TGTGCCAGCTCCCCAGCCAGGGCACCCAATCAGCCCCAGCATTTT	CASSPARAPNQPQHF
TRBJ1-2	TRBD1	NA	TRBV7-2	TGTGCCAGCAGCACACACACCCGACAGGGACGCGGCTACACCTTC	CASSTHTRQGRGYTF
TRBJ1-2	NA	once	TRBV27	TGTGCCAGCAGTTTCGCAGGGGACGGCTACACCTTC	CASSFAGDGYTF
TRBJ1-5	NA	NA	TRBV2	TGTGCCACCACCACCTATGCGGGCTTCAATCAGCCCCAGCATTTT	CATTTYAGFNQPQHF
TRBJ1-6	TRBD1	NA	TRBV20-1	TGCAGTGCTAGTGTTACAGGGGGCGAAGGTTCCTTTTCACCCCTCCACTTT	CSASVTGGEGSFSPLHF
TRBJ2-5	TRBD2	NA	TRBV14	TGTGCCAGCAGCCAAGGACTAGCGGGAGACCAAGAGACCCAGTACTTC	CASSQGLAGDQETQYF
TRBJ1-5	NA	NA	TRBV10-3	TGTGCCATCAGTGAAGGAGGGTCGAGTCAGCCCCAGCATTTT	CAISEGGSSQPQHF
TRBJ1-2	TRBD1	once	TRBV6-5	TGTGCCAGCAGTTACACGGCCGGGACAGGGTCCTCTGGCTACACCTTC	CASSYTAGTGSSGYTF
TRBJ2-2	TRBD1	NA	TRBV25-1	TGTGCCAGCAGTGCCATATCCGGGACAGGGGGCTCCACCGGGGAGCTGTTTTTT	CASSAISGTGGSTGELFF
TRBJ2-6	TRBD1	NA	TRBV19	TGTGCCAGTAGTCCCGCAACGCGGACAGGGGGCTCACCTGGGGCCAACGTCCTGACTTTC	CASSPATRTGGSPGANVLTF
TRBJ1-5	NA	NA	TRBV5-1	TGCGCCAGCAGCTTGGGCCCTCAGGGTAGCAATCAGCCCCAGCATTTT	CASSLGPQGSNQPQHF
TRBJ2-7	TRBD1	NA	TRBV9	TGTGCCAGCAGCGTCTCCGGGACAGGGGTAGGCGGCTACGACGAGCAGTACTTC	CASSVSGTGVGGYDEQYF